A selection of T cell receptor beta chains follows, all from one sample in a study of T-cell reconstitution after alpha-beta-depleted transplantation in children. In TCRdb, the PCR reads were re-called with MiXCR into one record per CDR3 protein. The table lists about 78,000 distinct CDR3 sequences, approximately 14% of them singletons. The sequences come from PBMCs, mostly from graft donor cells, collected 180 days after TCRalphabeta/CD19-depleted stem cell transplant. These receptors were obtained from a male patient between 2 and 15 years old who had a stem cell transplant for acute lymphoblastic leukemia, so the T cells may come from the graft donor. The conserved cysteine and the conserved F or W are not part of the CDR3 here. D genes are given only for firm matches.

TRBV10-3	16	.	TRBJ2-2	AISVEPFGGYNLGELF
TRBV4-2	13	TRBD2	TRBJ2-5	ASSQGTSGSKTQY
TRBV25-1	13	TRBD1	TRBJ1-1	ASSEPIRGRTEAF
TRBV10-3	11	.	TRBJ2-3	AIGGTPPDTQY
TRBV9	13	TRBD1	TRBJ2-7	ASSVAGTGAYEQY
TRBV20-1	11	TRBD2	TRBJ2-7	SAGGLAGVEQY
TRBV20-1	11	TRBD1	TRBJ1-2	SALDRGDYGYT
TRBV4-3	15	.	TRBJ2-3	GSQDRGNGLLSDTQY
TRBV5-1	12	.	TRBJ2-4	ASSLALDRNIQY
TRBV7-3	20	TRBD1	TRBJ2-5	ASSLKPPGTGGYWTSSETQY
TRBV12-3/TRBV12-4	15	TRBD1	TRBJ1-2	ASSPDSGTGSRYGYT
TRBV25-1	12	.	TRBJ2-7	ASSEESPLGEQY
TRBV20-1	9	.	TRBJ2-4	SARFRNIQY
TRBV20-1	10	.	TRBJ1-5	SARAPNQPQH
TRBV5-8	12	.	TRBJ2-3	ASSHRVGSDTQY